The 19 T cell receptor beta chains listed next were all sequenced from one sample in a study of T cells in Graves' hyperthyroidism and ophthalmopathy. Amplification of TCR beta CDR3 regions was performed using RNA transcripts as template. During a first-round RT-PCR of the TCR CDR3, the HTBI primer set was used. TCRdb independently ran MiXCR on the multiplex PCR reads; one entry per CDR3 protein. Of under 450,000 distinct CDR3 sequences listed, roughly 14% are singletons. The sample consisted of blood. The receptor source for this set is a man under 40 with Graves' hyperthyroidism that later progressed to Graves' ophthalmopathy.

This clonotype was detected only a few times. The rearrangement joins TRBV4-1 to TRBJ1-2; D unresolved. With 4 bases removed from V and 2 bases from J, the gap between germline ends came to 14 bases. The CDR3 is 15 residues long. Germline lookup yields CDR1 MGHRA and CDR2 YSYEKL. The CDR3 bases are TGCGCCAGCAGCCCGAACCCTCGGCAGAACTATGGCTACACCTTC. Its translation: CASSPNPRQNYGYTF.

The chain employs TRBV4-2 and TRBJ1-5; D ambiguous. V gave up 1 base and J gave up 5 bases, with 9 bases separating them. The germline CDR1 and CDR2 sequences are LGHNA and YNFKEQ. CDR3 length: 14 amino acids. CDR3 bases: TGTGCCAGCAGCCAAGGATACAGAGATCAGCCCCAGCATTTT. Translated, it gives CASSQGYRDQPQHF.

This clonotype was detected many times. J is TRBJ1-6 and V is TRBV11-2, with TRBD1 identical over 10 bases. The CDR3 covers 17 residues. From germline, CDR1 is SGHAT and CDR2 FQNNGV. Germline trimming cut 1 base from V and 9 bases from J; bases unmatched to any gene: 9. The CDR3 spells CASSLVSDRGQGSPLHF. The CDR3 DNA reads as TGTGCCAGCAGCTTAGTGTCCGACAGGGGGCAAGGTTCACCCCTCCACTTT.

The chain joins TRBV6-1 to TRBJ1-2; the match to TRBD1 covers 8 bases. CDR1 is MNHNS, CDR2 SASEGT, per germline. V lost 4 bases, J lost 6 bases, and 4 bases stayed unmatched. This CDR3 contains 13 residues. CDR3 DNA sequence: TGTGCCAGCAGTGGAGACAGGGGCAATGGCTACACCTTC. Its translation is CASSGDRGNGYTF.

The chain carries TRBV6-1 and TRBJ2-3, with D unclear. The CDR3 runs to 14 residues. V shed 5 bases and J shed 5 bases, with 14 bases lying between them. The germline V gene has CDR1 MNHNS and CDR2 SASEGT. CDR3 DNA sequence: TGTGCCAGCAGTAGAGGAGTTATAGAAGATACGCAGTATTTT. Translating gives CASSRGVIEDTQYF.

This clonotype was seen only a few times. The chain uses TRBV27 and TRBJ2-5, with 8 nucleotides matching TRBD2. Germline-derived CDR1 and CDR2 are MNHEY and SMNVEV (reference sequence). After removal of 10 bases from V and 1 base from J, the junction contained 11 bases not matched to a gene. The CDR3 sequence is 15 residues long. CDR3 amino acids: CATRRNSGVQETQYF. The CDR3, as DNA: TGTGCCACCAGAAGGAATAGCGGGGTCCAAGAGACCCAGTACTTC.

This clonotype was seen a handful of times. J is TRBJ1-2 and V is TRBV11-1, with D possibly matching TRBD1 (5 bases). Germline V gene lookup returns CDR1 SGHAT and CDR2 FQDESV (reference sequence). V was shortened by 2 bases and J by 4 bases, with 20 bases between the two germline ends. The CDR3 runs to 17 residues. CDR3 residues: CASSLWGGPHVLYGYTF. The DNA of the CDR3 is TGTGCCAGCAGCTTATGGGGGGGACCGCACGTCCTCTATGGCTACACCTTC.

This clonotype was counted a few times. The rearrangement links TRBV4-1 to TRBJ1-5; D gene uncertain. From germline, CDR1 is MGHRA and CDR2 YSYEKL. This CDR3 comprises 17 residues. The V end lost 4 bases, the J end lost 2 bases, and 18 bases lay between the germline ends. The CDR3 bases are TGCGCCAGCAGCCTTTCCGGGCCCCCTATTCGCAATCAGCCCCAGCATTTT. Amino acids: CASSLSGPPIRNQPQHF.

This clonotype was detected many times. The rearrangement links TRBV12-3 or TRBV12-4 to TRBJ2-7, with 10 bases matching TRBD2. V shed 1 base and J 1 base; nucleotides not matched to a gene: 7. The CDR3 has 17 residues. Here the CDR3 DNA reads TGTGCCAGCAGTTTAGAGCTGCTAGCGGGGGTATCCTACGAGCAGTACTTC. Translation: CASSLELLAGVSYEQYF.

This clonotype was seen only once. A much larger clonotype is one base distant, so this may be a read error. The chain combines TRBV12-3 or TRBV12-4 with TRBJ1-4; 7 positions agree with TRBD1. Unmatched junction bases numbered 12, after V lost 5 bases and J lost 9 bases. The CDR3 loop spans 15 amino acids. The DNA for the CDR3 is TGTGCCAGCAGTCTAACAGGGGAAGTAGGTAAAAAACTGTTTTTT. This gives the protein CASSLTGEVGKKLFF.

The V gene is TRBV9, the J gene TRBJ2-1, with 7 bases fitting TRBD2. V lost 1 base, J lost 3 bases, and 10 bases stayed unmatched. The germline gives CDR1 SGDLS, CDR2 YYNGEE. The CDR3 loop spans 17 amino acids. The CDR3 sequence: CASSVSRDGDYYNEQFF. CDR3 nucleotides: TGTGCCAGCAGCGTAAGCAGGGATGGGGACTACTACAATGAGCAGTTCTTC.

The rearrangement joins TRBV4-1 to TRBJ2-3; TRBD1 matches 7 bases. The CDR3 sequence is 16 residues long. CDR1 MGHRA and CDR2 YSYEKL come from the germline V gene. V lost 1 base to trimming and J lost 1 base; unmatched junction nucleotides: 5. CDR3 region: CASSQGDRVGTDTQYF. DNA for the CDR3: TGCGCCAGCAGCCAAGGAGACAGGGTGGGCACAGATACGCAGTATTTT.

The table lists this clonotype with many counts. The DNA for the CDR3 is TGTGCCAGTGTACCCGAATGGACAGAGAACTATGGCTACACCTTC. Its translation: CASVPEWTENYGYTF. The gene calls are TRBV6-1 and TRBJ1-2, with D possibly matching TRBD1 (6 bases). CDR1 is MNHNS and CDR2 is SASEGT in the germline V gene. Trimming took off 9 bases at V and 2 bases at J, with 19 bases between the two ends. The CDR3 totals 15 residues.

The J gene is TRBJ2-3, the V gene TRBV10-3, with 8 bases that match TRBD2. CDR1 ENHRY and CDR2 SYGVKD come from the germline V gene. V lost 2 bases to trimming and J lost 4 bases; unmatched junction nucleotides: 2. The CDR3 extends over 14 amino acids. CDR3 sequence: CAISEEAGADTQYF. In nucleotides, the CDR3 is TGTGCCATCAGTGAGGAAGCGGGGGCAGATACGCAGTATTTT.

This clonotype appeared many times. The CDR3 is CASSLAGAQETQYF. The CDR3 DNA reads TGTGCCAGCAGTTTAGCAGGGGCGCAAGAGACCCAGTACTTC. The chain joins TRBV12-3 or TRBV12-4 to TRBJ2-5, with a weak D call TRBD1 (5 bases). The V end lost 0 bases, the J end lost 2 bases, and 7 bases lay between the germline ends. The CDR3 loop spans 14 amino acids.

This clonotype came up many times. The chain recombines TRBV6-2 or TRBV6-3 with TRBJ2-1, with 7 bases lining up with TRBD1. V trimming: 7 bases; J trimming: 3 bases; junction bases outside the gene matches: 3. The CDR3 consists of 13 residues. Germline V gene sequence: CDR1 MNHEY, CDR2 SVGEGT. This CDR3 is CASIRQGYNEQFF. The DNA of the CDR3 is TGTGCCAGCATTAGACAGGGCTACAATGAGCAGTTCTTC.

The J gene is TRBJ2-1, the V gene TRBV12-3 or TRBV12-4, with 7 nucleotides matching TRBD1. Losses at the gene ends were 6 bases for V and 3 bases for J; bases not matched to a gene: 11. The CDR3 has 16 residues. CDR3 coding DNA: TGTGCCAGCAGGCCGACCGGCGACAGGGTCTACAATGAGCAGTTCTTC. The encoded protein is CASRPTGDRVYNEQFF.

This clonotype was detected many times. The chain recombines TRBV7-9 with TRBJ2-3; tentative D call: TRBD1 (5 bases). The CDR3 is 11 residues long. The V end lost 11 bases, the J end lost 2 bases, and 8 bases lay between the germline ends. The germline V gene has CDR1 SEHNR and CDR2 FQNEAQ (reference sequence). The CDR3 is CALGDTDTQYF. The CDR3 nucleotides are TGTGCCTTAGGGGACACAGATACGCAGTATTTT.

There are a few counts of this clonotype. V usage is TRBV29-1 and J usage is TRBJ2-1; TRBD2 aligns across 8 bases. This CDR3 has 14 amino acids. Germline V lookup: CDR1 SQVTM, CDR2 ANQGSEA. V dropped 0 bases and J dropped 7; count of bases not matched to a gene: 5. The CDR3 sequence: CSVEDFAGGNEQFF. The CDR3 DNA reads TGCAGCGTTGAAGATTTTGCGGGGGGAAATGAGCAGTTCTTC.